A single sample gave rise to the 4 T cell receptor beta chains below, sequenced in a study of T cells in localized non-small cell lung cancer. Clones were read by immunoSEQ multiplex PCR, and TCRdb kept only the in-frame ones, dropping some. The table has roughly 35,000 clones, roughly 90% seen once. Here the sequenced sample was peripheral blood, taken before any cancer treatment. All receptors derive from a woman aged 35 to 70 with stage I lung adenocarcinoma.

This chain links TRBV6-6 with TRBJ2-7; D gene uncertain. V was pared by 9 bases and J by 0 bases, with 12 bases between. CDR3 length equals 13 residues. Germline V gene sequence: CDR1 MNHNY, CDR2 SVGAGI (reference sequence). DNA of the CDR3: TGTGCCAGTTGGGCGGAAAGCTCCTACGAGCAGTACTTC. The encoded protein is CASWAESSYEQYF.

The V and J genes are TRBV7-2 and TRBJ2-7, with 9 positions matching TRBD1. This CDR3 is built from 15 residues. Germline lookup yields CDR1 SGHTA and CDR2 FQGNSA. With 4 bases clipped from V and 6 bases from J, the junction kept 10 bases outside the gene matches. The CDR3 coding sequence is TGTGCCAGCAGCTCGTCCGGGACAGGGAACTCCGAGCAGTACTTC. The encoded protein is CASSSSGTGNSEQYF.

The chain uses TRBV19 and TRBJ2-7, with D perhaps given as TRBD1 or TRBD2 (5 bases each). Germline CDR1 reads LNHDA; CDR2 reads SQIVND (reference sequence). V lost 2 bases, J lost 2 bases, and 13 bases lay in between. This CDR3 is 15 amino acids long. CDR3 bases: TGTGCCAGTAGTATAAGGGGACGTAATACCTACGAGCAGTACTTC. Its protein is CASSIRGRNTYEQYF.

The chain couples TRBV19 to TRBJ1-1; weak D call: TRBD1 (5 bases). With 8 bases removed from V and 7 bases from J, the gap between germline ends came to 11 bases. Germline CDR1 and CDR2: LNHDA and SQIVND (reference sequence). CDR3 length: 11 amino acids. The CDR3 is CASWGTGEAFF. The CDR3, as DNA: TGTGCCAGTTGGGGGACGGGTGAAGCTTTCTTT.